Included here is one TCR beta chain sequence, with context. This clone was counted once. Its antigen remains undetermined. Per-base quality was not reported, and no clone a single base away is much larger than it. The entry originates in a study of blood T cell repertoires in COVID-19 (dated by TCRdb to the early 2020s). Background on the whole study: The collaborator samples originated in the United States, Italy and Spain and spanned the acute and convalescent phases of COVID-19. The dataset comprised deeply sampled blood TCRbeta repertoires from subjects exposed to, actively infected with, or recovered from COVID-19. The repertoires were released in a freely available public database intended as a resource for research on the immune response to SARS-CoV-2. The sample metadata nearly always contained a de-identified subject ID, COVID-19 status, age in years and sex. Samples were obtained from the ongoing ImmuneRACE study (first 160 participants) and from some 1,200 subjects provided by 6 global collaborators. The material from the prospective study consisted of cDNA or gDNA derived from T cells, B-cell-depleted T cells, or PBMCs. Where available, HLA class I and class II types were taken from metadata supplied by the sample provider and were not determined by assay-based typing. The research as a whole found: The amount of clinical and demographic metadata varied by source and participant and was provided uncurated.

V and J lose 5 bases and 0 bases, and a span of 11 bases separates them. CDR1 and CDR2 (SGHTA, FQGNSA) derive from the germline V gene. Inclusive of the bounding cysteine and phenylalanine, the CDR3 is 15 residues long. The DNA shown is the 45-base CDR3, in frame from base 1. The collaborating institutions used their own protocols to collect whole blood in K2EDTA tubes. Collaborator samples were shipped for TCRbeta analysis as frozen whole blood, isolated PBMCs, or DNA extracted from either sample type. TCRbeta CDR3 regions were amplified from genomic DNA by means of the immunoSEQ Assay, a bias-controlled multiplex PCR. Turning to the authors' computational methods: Nucleated cell counts per sample were estimated from amplification of reference gene primers within the assay. Sequence reads were collapsed and filtered to measure the absolute abundance of every unique TCRbeta CDR3 rearrangement. Productive Simpson clonality was computed per sample as the square root of Simpson's diversity index over productive rearrangements. TCRdb obtained this table from immuneACCESS and retained in-frame rearrangements with V and J assigned. These tables miss some clones; where compared with another copy, unresolved V genes account for less than half of the shortfall, and the remainder is unexplained. V, J and clone size are taken as reported in that table, and D and trimming were inferred from the DNA itself. This sample gives about 170,000 clones in total; approximately 90% of them show up just once. The ten most abundant clones make up around 7% of the sample.

Here the chain combines TRBV7-2 and TRBJ2-1; the D gene is perhaps TRBD2, from 6 matching bases. The source is a woman older than 75 in a cohort sampled during active or convalescent COVID-19. Sequencing was carried out using peripheral blood. The encoded CDR3 is CASSRGAASYNEQFF. Read as DNA, the sequence is TGTGCCAGCAGCCGCGGGGCCGCCTCCTACAATGAGCAGTTCTTC.